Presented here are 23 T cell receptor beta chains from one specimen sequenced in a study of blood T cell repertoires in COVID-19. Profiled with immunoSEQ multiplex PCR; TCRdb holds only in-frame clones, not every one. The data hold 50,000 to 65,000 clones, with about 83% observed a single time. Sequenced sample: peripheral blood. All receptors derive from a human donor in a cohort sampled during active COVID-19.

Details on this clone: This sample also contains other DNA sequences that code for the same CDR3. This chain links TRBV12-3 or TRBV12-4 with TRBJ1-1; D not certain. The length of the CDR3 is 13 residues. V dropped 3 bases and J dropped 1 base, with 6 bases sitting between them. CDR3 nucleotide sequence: TGTGCCAGCAGTTTGGGAGGGAACACTGAAGCTTTCTTT. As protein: CASSLGGNTEAFF.

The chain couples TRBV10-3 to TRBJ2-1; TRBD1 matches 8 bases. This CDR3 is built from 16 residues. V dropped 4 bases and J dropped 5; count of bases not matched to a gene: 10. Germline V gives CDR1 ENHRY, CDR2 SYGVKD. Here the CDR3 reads CAISGDRRELDNEQFF. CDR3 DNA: TGTGCCATCAGTGGGGACAGGAGGGAGTTAGACAATGAGCAGTTCTTC.

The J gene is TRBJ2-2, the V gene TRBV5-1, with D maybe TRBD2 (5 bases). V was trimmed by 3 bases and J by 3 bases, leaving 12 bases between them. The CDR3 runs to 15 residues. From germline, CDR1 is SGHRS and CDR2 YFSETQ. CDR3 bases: TGCGCCAGCAGCTCTACTAGTTACGACACCGGGGAGCTGTTTTTT. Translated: CASSSTSYDTGELFF.

CDR3: CASQERRGFGYTF. CDR3 nucleotides: TGTGCCAGCCAGGAACGGAGGGGTTTTGGCTACACCTTC. The rearrangement links TRBV2 to TRBJ1-2; TRBD1 might be the D (5 bases). CDR1 and CDR2 (germline): SNHLY, FYNNEI. The CDR3 runs to 13 residues. V was pared by 8 bases and J by 7 bases, with 17 bases between. Based on the CDR3 plus reference TRBV2 and TRBJ1-2, the full variable domain is EPEVTQTPSHQVTQMGQEVILRCVPISNHLYFYWYRQILGQKVEFLVSFYNNEISEKSEIFDDQFSVERPDGSNFTLKIRSTKLEDSAMYFCASQERRGFGYTFGSGTRLTVV.

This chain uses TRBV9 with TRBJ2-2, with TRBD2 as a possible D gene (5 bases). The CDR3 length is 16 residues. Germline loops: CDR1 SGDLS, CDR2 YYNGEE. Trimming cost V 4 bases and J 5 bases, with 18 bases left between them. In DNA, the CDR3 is TGTGCCAGCAGCTCGCAGGTAGATATAGCGACCGGGGAGCTGTTTTTT. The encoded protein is CASSSQVDIATGELFF.

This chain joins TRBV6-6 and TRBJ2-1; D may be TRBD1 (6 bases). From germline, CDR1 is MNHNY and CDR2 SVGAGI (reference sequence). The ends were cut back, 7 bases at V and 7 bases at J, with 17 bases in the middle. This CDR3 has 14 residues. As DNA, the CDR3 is TGTGCCAGCACCCCCAGGGGTGTAGGGAATGAGCAGTTCTTC. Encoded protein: CASTPRGVGNEQFF.

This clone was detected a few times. The chain's CDR3 is CASQESTGNTEAFF. DNA for the CDR3: TGCGCCAGCCAAGAGTCGACAGGGAACACTGAAGCTTTCTTT. V and J are TRBV5-1 and TRBJ1-1; possible D gene TRBD1, 6 bases. This CDR3 spans 14 amino acids. V was pared by 7 bases and J by 1 base, with 14 bases between. In germline, CDR1 is SGHRS, CDR2 YFSETQ.

This chain's CDR3 is CASSLDRISYEQYF. The CDR3 DNA follows: TGTGCCAGCAGCCTAGACAGGATCTCCTACGAGCAGTACTTC. The V and J genes are TRBV6-5 and TRBJ2-7, with D perhaps matching TRBD1 (6 bases). Trimming removed 6 bases at V and 0 bases at J, with 12 bases between. Germline loops: CDR1 MNHEY, CDR2 SVGAGI. The CDR3 totals 14 residues.

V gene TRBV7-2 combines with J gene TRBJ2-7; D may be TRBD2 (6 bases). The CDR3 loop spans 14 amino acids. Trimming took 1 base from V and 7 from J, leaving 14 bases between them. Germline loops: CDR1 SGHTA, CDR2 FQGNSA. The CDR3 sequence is CASSLVGLAREQYF. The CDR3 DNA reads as TGTGCCAGCAGCTTAGTGGGGCTAGCGAGGGAGCAGTACTTC. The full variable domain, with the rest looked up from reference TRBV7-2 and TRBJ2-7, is GAGVSQSPSNKVTEKGKDVELRCDPISGHTALYWYRQSLGQGLEFLIYFQGNSAPDKSGLPSDRFSAERTGGSVSTLTIQRTQQEDSAVYLCASSLVGLAREQYFGPGTRLTVT.

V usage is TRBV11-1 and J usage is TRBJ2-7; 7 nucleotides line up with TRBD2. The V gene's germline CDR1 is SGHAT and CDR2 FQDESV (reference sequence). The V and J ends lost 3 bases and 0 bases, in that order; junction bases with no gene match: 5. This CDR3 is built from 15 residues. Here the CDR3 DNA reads TGTGCCAGCAGCTTGGGGGACTACCTCTCCTACGAGCAGTACTTC. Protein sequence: CASSLGDYLSYEQYF.

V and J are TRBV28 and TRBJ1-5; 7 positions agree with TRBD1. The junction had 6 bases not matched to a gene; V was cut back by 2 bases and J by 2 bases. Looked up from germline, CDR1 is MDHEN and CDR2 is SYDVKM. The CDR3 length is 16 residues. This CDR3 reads CASSLTQGSGNQPQHF. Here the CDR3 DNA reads TGTGCCAGCAGTTTAACACAGGGGTCTGGCAATCAGCCCCAGCATTTT.

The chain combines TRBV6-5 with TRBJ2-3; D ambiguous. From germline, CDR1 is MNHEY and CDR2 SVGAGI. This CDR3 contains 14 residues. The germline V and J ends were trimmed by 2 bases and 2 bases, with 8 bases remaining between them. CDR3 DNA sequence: TGTGCCAGCAGTTACAGAGGTGCCACAGATACGCAGTATTTT. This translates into CASSYRGATDTQYF.

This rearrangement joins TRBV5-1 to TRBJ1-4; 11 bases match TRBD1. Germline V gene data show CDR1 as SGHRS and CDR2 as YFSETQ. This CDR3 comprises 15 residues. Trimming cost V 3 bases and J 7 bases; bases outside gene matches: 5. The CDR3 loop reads CASSSLGTGGEKLFF. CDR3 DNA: TGCGCCAGCAGCTCATTAGGGACAGGGGGTGAAAAACTGTTTTTT. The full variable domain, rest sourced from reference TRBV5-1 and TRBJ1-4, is KAGVTQTPRYLIKTRGQQVTLSCSPISGHRSVSWYQQTPGQGLQFLFEYFSETQRNKGNFPGRFSGRQFSNSRSEMNVSTLELGDSALYLCASSSLGTGGEKLFFGSGTQLSVL.

Here the CDR3 reads CATSVWGVRHPYEQYF. CDR3 DNA sequence: TGTGCCACCAGTGTATGGGGGGTGAGGCACCCCTACGAGCAGTACTTC. The chain couples TRBV24-1 to TRBJ2-7; D may be TRBD2 (6 bases). This CDR3 contains 16 residues. The germline CDR1 and CDR2 sequences are KGHDR and SFDVKD. Trimming stripped 5 bases from V and 2 bases from J, with 18 bases between.

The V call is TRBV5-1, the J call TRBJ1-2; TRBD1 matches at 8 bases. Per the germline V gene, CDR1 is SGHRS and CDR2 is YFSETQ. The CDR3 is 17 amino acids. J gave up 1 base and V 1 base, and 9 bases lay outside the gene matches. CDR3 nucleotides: TGCGCCAGCAGCTTGACCCCCGGGACAGGAATTAACTATGGCTACACCTTC. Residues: CASSLTPGTGINYGYTF.

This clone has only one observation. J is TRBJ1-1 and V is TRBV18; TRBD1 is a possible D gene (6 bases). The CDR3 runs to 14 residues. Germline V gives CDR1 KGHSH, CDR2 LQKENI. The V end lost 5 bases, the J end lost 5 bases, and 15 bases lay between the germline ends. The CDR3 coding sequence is TGTGCCAGCTCATACGGACAGCCCACAACTGAAGCTTTCTTT. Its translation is CASSYGQPTTEAFF.

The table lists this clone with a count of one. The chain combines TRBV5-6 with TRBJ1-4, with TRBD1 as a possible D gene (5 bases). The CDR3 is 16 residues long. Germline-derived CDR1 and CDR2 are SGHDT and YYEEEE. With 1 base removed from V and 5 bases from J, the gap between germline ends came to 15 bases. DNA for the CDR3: TGTGCCAGCAGCTTGAGGCCGGGACTTTTCAATGAAAAACTGTTTTTT. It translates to CASSLRPGLFNEKLFF.

CDR3 protein: CASSLPGYGYTF. CDR3 sequence (DNA): TGTGCCAGCAGCTTACCAGGGTATGGCTACACCTTC. V usage is TRBV7-9 and J usage is TRBJ1-2, with D perhaps matching TRBD1 (5 bases). With 2 bases removed from V and 5 bases from J, the gap between germline ends came to 6 bases. Per the germline V gene, CDR1 is SEHNR and CDR2 is FQNEAQ (reference sequence). There are 12 residues in the CDR3.

The CDR3 reads CASSISGQPNSPLHF. The CDR3 DNA is TGTGCCAGTAGTATCTCAGGACAGCCTAATTCACCCCTCCACTTT. This chain joins TRBV19 and TRBJ1-6; D possibly corresponds to TRBD1 (6 bases). V lost 3 bases and J 6 bases, leaving 12 bases between the germline ends. Germline V gene lookup returns CDR1 LNHDA and CDR2 SQIVND (reference sequence). The CDR3 consists of 15 residues.

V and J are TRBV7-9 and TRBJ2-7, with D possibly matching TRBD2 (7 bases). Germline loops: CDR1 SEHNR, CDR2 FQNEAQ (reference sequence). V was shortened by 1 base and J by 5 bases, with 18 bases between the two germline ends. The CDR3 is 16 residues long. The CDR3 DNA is TGTGCCAGCAGCTTAGGAGGGGGAGGGAACGTCGACGAGCAGTACTTC. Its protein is CASSLGGGGNVDEQYF. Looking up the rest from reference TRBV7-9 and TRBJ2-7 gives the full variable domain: DTGVSQNPRHKITKRGQNVTFRCDPISEHNRLYWYRQTLGQGPEFLTYFQNEAQLEKSRLLSDRFSAERPKGSFSTLEIQRTEQGDSAMYLCASSLGGGGNVDEQYFGPGTRLTVT.

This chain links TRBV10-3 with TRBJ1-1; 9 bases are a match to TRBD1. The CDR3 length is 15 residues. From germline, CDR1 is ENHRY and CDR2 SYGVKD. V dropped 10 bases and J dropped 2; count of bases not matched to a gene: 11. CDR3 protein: CASSSTGGGNTEAFF. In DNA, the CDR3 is TGTGCCAGCAGCTCGACAGGGGGAGGAAACACTGAAGCTTTCTTT.

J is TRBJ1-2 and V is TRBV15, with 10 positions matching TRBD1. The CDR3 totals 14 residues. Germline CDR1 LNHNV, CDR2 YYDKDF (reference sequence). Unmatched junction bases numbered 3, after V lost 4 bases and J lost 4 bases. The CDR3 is CATSTGQGGYGYTF. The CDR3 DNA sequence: TGTGCCACCAGCACAGGACAGGGGGGCTATGGCTACACCTTC.

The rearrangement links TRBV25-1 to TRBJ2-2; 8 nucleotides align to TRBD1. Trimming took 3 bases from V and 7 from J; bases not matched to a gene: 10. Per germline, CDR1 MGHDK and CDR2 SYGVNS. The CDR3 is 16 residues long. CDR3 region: CASSDPTQGAYGELFF. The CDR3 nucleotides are TGTGCCAGCAGTGATCCCACCCAGGGGGCCTACGGGGAGCTGTTTTTT.